The entry below describes one T cell receptor (beta chain). Antigen specificity is unknown. CDR1 and CDR2 (germline): MGHDK, SYGVNS. The CDR3 contains 16 residues. The V and J ends lost 6 bases and 0 bases, in that order; junction bases with no gene match: 8. The cohort excluded patients with autoimmune disease history or systemic immunosuppression. Drawing of blood for sampling happened at baseline, at cycle 4 day 1, and at cycle 7 day 1. Here immunoSEQ multiplex PCR was the method, and the copy in TCRdb shows in-frame clones only, minus some. The sample has around 38,000 clones, approximately 80% seen once. The source of the sample is a study of OX40 agonist ivuxolimab in advanced cancers. Study details: Patients received ivuxolimab, an agonistic anti-OX40 (CD134) antibody. Points from the study as a whole: Undetermined was the antigen specificity of the expanded peripheral T cells.

Here the sequenced sample was CD4+ or CD8+ T cells sorted from blood, taken in a trial of the OX40 agonist ivuxolimab. The receptor comes from an adult with an advanced solid tumor such as melanoma, head and neck, liver or kidney cancer. The chain has TRBV25-1 and TRBJ1-5, with 7 bases lining up with TRBD1. CDR3 bases: TGTGCCAGCAGGCAGGGGGTGTCTCTTAGCAATCAGCCCCAGCATTTT. As protein: CASRQGVSLSNQPQHF.